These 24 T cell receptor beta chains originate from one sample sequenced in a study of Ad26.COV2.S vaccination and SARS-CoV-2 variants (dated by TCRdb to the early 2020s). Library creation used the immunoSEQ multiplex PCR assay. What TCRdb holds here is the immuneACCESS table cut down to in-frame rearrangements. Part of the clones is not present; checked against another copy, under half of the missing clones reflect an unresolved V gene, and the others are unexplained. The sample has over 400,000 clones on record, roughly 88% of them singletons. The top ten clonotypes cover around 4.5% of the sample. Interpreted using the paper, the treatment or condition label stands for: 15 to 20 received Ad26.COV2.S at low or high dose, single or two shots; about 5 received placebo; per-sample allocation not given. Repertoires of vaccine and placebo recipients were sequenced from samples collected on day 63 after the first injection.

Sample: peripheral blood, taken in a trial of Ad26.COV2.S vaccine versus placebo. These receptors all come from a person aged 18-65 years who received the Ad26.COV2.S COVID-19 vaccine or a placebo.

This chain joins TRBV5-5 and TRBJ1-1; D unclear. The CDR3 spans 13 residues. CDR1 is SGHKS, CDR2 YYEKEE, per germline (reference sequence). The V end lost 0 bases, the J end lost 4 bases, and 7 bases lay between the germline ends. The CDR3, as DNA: TGTGCCAGCAGCTTGGCGGGGAGCACTGAAGCTTTCTTT. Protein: CASSLAGSTEAFF.

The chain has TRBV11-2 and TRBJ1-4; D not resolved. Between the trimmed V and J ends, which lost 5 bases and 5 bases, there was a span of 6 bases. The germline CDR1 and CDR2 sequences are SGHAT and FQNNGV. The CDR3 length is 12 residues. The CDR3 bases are TGTGCCAGCAGCGTGAAGAATGAAAAACTGTTTTTT. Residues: CASSVKNEKLFF.

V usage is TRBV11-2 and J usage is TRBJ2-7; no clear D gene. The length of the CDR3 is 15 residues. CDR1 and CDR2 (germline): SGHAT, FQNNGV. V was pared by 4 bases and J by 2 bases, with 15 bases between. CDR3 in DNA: TGTGCCAGCAGCTCCGCGCGGTATCCGGCCTACGAGCAGTACTTC. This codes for CASSSARYPAYEQYF.

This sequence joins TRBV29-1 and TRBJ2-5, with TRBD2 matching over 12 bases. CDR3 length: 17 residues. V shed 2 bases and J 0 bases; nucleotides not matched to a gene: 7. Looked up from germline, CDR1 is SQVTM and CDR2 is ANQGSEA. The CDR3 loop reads CSVESFGLAGHQETQYF. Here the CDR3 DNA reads TGCAGCGTTGAATCGTTCGGACTAGCGGGACACCAAGAGACCCAGTACTTC.

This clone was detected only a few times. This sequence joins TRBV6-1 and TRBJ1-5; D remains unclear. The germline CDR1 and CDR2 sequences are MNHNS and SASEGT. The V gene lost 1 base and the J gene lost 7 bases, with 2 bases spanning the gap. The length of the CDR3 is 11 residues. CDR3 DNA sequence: TGTGCCAGCAGTGAAGTGCAGCCCCAGCATTTT. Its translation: CASSEVQPQHF.

The CDR3 DNA reads as TGTGCCAGCAGCTTGGTGGGACAGGGATTCGAAGGCTACACCTTC. Amino acid sequence: CASSLVGQGFEGYTF. The chain employs TRBV5-4 and TRBJ1-2; the match to TRBD1 covers 9 bases. Germline V gives CDR1 SGHNT, CDR2 YYREEE (reference sequence). V shed 0 bases and J 8 bases; nucleotides not matched to a gene: 8. The CDR3 spans 15 residues.

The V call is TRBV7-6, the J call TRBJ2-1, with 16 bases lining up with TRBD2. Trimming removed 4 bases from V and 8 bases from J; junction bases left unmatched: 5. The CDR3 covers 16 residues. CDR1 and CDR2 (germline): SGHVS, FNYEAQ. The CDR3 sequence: CASSSGTSGRAHEQFF. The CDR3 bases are TGTGCCAGCAGCTCCGGGACTAGCGGGAGGGCCCATGAGCAGTTCTTC. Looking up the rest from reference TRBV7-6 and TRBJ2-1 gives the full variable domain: GAGVSQSPRYKVTKRGQDVALRCDPISGHVSLYWYRQALGQGPEFLTYFNYEAQQDKSGLPNDRFSAERPEGSISTLTIQRTEQRDSAMYRCASSSGTSGRAHEQFFGPGTRLTVL.

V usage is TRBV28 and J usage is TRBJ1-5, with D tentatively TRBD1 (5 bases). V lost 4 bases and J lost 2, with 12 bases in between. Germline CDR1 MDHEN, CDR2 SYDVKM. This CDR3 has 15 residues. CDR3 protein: CASSSPGVGNQPQHF. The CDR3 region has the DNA TGTGCCAGCAGTTCTCCGGGGGTTGGCAATCAGCCCCAGCATTTT.

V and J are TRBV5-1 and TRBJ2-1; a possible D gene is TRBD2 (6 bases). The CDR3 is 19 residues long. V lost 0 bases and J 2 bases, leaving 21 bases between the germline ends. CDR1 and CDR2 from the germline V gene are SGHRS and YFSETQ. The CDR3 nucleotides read TGCGCCAGCAGCTTGGATAGGGGCCCTGGACTAATCACCTACAATGAGCAGTTCTTC. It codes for CASSLDRGPGLITYNEQFF.

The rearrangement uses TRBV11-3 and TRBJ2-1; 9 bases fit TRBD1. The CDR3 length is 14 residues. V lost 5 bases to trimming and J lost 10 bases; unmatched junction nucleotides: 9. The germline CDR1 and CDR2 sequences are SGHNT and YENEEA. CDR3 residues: CASSMGTGNREQFF. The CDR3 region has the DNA TGTGCCAGCAGCATGGGGACAGGGAACCGGGAGCAGTTCTTC.

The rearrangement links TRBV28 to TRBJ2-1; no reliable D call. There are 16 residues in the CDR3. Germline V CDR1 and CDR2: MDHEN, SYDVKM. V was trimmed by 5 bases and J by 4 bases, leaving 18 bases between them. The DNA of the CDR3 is TGTGCCAGCAGTCTGGGTCGCTGGGCGGATTACAATGAGCAGTTCTTC. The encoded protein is CASSLGRWADYNEQFF.

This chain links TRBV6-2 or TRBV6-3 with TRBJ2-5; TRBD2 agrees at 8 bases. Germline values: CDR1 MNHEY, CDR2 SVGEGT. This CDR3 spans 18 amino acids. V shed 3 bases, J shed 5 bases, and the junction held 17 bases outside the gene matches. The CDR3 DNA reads TGTGCCAGCAGTTATGTGGCTAGCGGGTTCCGCGGGGAGGAGACCCAGTACTTC. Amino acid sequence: CASSYVASGFRGEETQYF.

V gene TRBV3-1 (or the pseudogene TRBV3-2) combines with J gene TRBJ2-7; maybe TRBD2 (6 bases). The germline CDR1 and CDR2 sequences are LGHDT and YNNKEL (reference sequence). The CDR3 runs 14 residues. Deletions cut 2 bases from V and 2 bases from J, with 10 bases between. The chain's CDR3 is CASSQSSVPYEQYF. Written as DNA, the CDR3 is TGTGCCAGCAGCCAATCTAGCGTACCCTACGAGCAGTACTTC.

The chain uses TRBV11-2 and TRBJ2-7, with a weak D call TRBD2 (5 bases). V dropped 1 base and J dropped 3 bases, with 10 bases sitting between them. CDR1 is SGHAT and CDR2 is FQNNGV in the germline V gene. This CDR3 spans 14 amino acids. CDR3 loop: CASSLAGNGYEQYF. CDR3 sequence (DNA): TGTGCCAGCAGCTTAGCCGGGAACGGCTACGAGCAGTACTTC. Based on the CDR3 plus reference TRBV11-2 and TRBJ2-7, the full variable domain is EAGVAQSPRYKIIEKRQSVAFWCNPISGHATLYWYQQILGQGPKLLIQFQNNGVVDDSQLPKDRFSAERLKGVDSTLKIQPAKLEDSAVYLCASSLAGNGYEQYFGPGTRLTVT.

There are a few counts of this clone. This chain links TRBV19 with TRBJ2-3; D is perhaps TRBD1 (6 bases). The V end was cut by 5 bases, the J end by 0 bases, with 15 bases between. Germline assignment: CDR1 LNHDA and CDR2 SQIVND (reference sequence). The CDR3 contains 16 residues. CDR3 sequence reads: CASSFLGQLSTDTQYF. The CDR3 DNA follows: TGTGCCAGTAGTTTCCTTGGACAGCTTAGCACAGATACGCAGTATTTT.

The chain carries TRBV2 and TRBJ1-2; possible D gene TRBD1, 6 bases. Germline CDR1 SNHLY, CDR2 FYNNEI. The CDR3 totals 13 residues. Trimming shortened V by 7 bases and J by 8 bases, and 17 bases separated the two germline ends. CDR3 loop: CASTSGAPSGYTF. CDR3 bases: TGTGCCAGCACCTCAGGGGCCCCTAGCGGCTACACCTTC.

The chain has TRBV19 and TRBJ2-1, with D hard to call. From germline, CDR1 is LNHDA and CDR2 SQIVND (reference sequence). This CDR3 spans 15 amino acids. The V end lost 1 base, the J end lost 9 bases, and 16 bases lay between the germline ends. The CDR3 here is CASSIGVSGLREQFF. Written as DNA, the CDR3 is TGTGCCAGTAGTATAGGGGTTTCAGGCCTTCGTGAGCAGTTCTTC. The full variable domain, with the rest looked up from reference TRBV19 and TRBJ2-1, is DGGITQSPKYLFRKEGQNVTLSCEQNLNHDAMYWYRQDPGQGLRLIYYSQIVNDFQKGDIAEGYSVSREKKESFPLTVTSAQKNPTAFYLCASSIGVSGLREQFFGPGTRLTVL.

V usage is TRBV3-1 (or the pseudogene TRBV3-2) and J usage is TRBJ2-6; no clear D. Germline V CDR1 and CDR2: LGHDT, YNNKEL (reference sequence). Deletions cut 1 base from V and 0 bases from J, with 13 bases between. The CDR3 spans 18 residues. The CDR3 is CASSQGGRAISGANVLTF. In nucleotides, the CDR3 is TGTGCCAGCAGCCAAGGTGGACGGGCGATCTCTGGGGCCAACGTCCTGACTTTC.

The CDR3: CASSPRKEGSLSYEQYF. The CDR3 coding sequence is TGTGCCAGCAGCCCTCGGAAAGAGGGTAGCCTCTCCTACGAGCAGTACTTC. V is TRBV9 and J is TRBJ2-7; D may be TRBD2 (5 bases). The CDR3 is 17 amino acids. Germline values: CDR1 SGDLS, CDR2 YYNGEE. The ends were cut back, 4 bases at V and 0 bases at J, with 20 bases in the middle.

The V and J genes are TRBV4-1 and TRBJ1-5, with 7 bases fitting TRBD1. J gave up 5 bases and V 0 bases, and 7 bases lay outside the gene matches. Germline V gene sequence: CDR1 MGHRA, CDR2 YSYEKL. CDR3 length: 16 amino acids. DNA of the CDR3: TGCGCCAGCAGCCAAGAAGGGGGCAGGGCTTATCAGCCCCAGCATTTT. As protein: CASSQEGGRAYQPQHF.

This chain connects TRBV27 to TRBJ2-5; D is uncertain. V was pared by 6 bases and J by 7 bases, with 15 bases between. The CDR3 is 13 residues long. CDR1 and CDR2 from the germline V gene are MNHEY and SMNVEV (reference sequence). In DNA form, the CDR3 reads TGTGCCAGCAGGATGAGTGGGGAACGGACCCAGTACTTC. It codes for CASRMSGERTQYF.

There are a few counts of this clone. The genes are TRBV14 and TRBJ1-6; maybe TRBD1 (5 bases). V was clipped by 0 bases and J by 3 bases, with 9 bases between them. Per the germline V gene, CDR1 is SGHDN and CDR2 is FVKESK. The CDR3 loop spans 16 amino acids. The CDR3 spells CASSQDAGIYNSPLHF. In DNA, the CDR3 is TGTGCCAGCAGCCAAGATGCAGGGATCTATAATTCACCCCTCCACTTT.

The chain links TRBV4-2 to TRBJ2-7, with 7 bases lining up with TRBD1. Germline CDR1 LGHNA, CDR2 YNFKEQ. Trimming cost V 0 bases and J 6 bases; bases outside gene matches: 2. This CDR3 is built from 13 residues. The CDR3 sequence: CASSQDWDSEQYF. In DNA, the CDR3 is TGTGCCAGCAGCCAAGATTGGGACAGCGAGCAGTACTTC.

The chain's CDR3 is CASSWSSGRGEQFF. CDR3 bases: TGTGCCAGCAGTTGGTCTAGCGGGAGAGGTGAGCAGTTCTTC. The chain employs TRBV27 and TRBJ2-1; 10 bases are a match to TRBD2. The CDR3 is 14 residues long. Germline CDR1 is MNHEY and CDR2 is SMNVEV (reference sequence). The J segment lost 9 bases and the V segment lost 4 bases, leaving 6 bases of the junction unmatched.